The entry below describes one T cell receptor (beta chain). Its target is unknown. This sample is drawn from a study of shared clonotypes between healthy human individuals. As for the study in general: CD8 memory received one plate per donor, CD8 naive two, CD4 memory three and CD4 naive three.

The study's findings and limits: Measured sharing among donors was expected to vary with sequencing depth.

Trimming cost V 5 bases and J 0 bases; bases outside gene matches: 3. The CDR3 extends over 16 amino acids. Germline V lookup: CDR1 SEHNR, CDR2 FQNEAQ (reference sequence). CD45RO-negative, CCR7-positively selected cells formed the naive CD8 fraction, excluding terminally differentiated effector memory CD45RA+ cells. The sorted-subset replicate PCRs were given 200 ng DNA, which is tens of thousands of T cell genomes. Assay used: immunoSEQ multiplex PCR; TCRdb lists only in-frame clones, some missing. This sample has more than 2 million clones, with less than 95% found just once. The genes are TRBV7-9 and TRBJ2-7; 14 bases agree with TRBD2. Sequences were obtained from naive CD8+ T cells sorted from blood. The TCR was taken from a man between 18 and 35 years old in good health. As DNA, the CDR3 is TGTGCCAGCAGCCCGGGACTAGCGGGGGTCTCCTACGAGCAGTACTTC. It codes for CASSPGLAGVSYEQYF.